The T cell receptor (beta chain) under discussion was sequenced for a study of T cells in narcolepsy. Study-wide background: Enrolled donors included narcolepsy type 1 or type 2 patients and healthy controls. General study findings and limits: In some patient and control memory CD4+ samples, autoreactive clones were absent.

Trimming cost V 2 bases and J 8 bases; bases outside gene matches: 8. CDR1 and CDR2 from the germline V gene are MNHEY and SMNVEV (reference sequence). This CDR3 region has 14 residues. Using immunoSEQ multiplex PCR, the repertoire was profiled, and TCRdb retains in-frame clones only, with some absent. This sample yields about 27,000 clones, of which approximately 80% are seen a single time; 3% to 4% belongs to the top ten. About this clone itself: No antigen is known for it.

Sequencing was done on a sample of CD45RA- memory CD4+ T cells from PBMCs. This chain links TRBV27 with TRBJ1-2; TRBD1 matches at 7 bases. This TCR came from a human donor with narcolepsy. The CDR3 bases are TGTGCCAGCAGTTTACAGGGGGTATCTGGGGGCTACACCTTC. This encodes CASSLQGVSGGYTF.